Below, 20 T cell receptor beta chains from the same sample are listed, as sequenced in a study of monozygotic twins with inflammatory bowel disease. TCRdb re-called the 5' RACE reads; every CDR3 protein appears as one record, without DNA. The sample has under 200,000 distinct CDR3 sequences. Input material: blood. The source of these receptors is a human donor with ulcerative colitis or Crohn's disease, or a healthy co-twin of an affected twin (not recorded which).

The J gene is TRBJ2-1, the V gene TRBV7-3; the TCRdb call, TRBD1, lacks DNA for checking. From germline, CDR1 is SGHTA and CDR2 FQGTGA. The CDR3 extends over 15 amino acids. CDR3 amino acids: CASSPLQGARNEQFF.

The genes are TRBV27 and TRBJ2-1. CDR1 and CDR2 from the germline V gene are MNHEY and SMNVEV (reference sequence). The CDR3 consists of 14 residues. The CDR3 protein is CASSLRLAYNEQFF.

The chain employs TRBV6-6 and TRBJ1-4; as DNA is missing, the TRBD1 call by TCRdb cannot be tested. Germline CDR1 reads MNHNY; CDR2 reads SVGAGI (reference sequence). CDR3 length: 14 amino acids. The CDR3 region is CASSRDRVGEKLFF.

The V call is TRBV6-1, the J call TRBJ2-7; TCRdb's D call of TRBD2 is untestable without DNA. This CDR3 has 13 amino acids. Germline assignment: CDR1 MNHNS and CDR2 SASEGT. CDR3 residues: CASSDPHWGEQYF.

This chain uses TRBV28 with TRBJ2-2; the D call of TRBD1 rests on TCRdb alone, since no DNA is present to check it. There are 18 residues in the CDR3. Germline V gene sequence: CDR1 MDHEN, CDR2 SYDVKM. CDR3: CASSSTAGTGRKAGELFF.

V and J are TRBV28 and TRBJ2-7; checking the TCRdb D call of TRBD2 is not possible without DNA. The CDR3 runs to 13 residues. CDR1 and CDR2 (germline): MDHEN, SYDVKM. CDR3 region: CASRGLAHYEQYF.

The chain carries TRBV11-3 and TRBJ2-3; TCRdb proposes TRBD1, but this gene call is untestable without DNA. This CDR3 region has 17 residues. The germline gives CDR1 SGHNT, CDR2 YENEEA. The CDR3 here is CASSRPSSAPSTDTQYF.

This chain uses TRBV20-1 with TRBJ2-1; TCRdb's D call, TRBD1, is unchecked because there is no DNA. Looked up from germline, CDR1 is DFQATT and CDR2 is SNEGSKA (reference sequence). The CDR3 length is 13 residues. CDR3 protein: CSARTDRTNEQFF.

CDR3 protein: CCSHGTGKNTGELFF. The chain is built from TRBV20-1 and TRBJ2-2; TCRdb returns TRBD1, unconfirmable since there is no DNA. The CDR3 consists of 15 residues. Germline CDR1 is DFQATT and CDR2 is SNEGSKA (reference sequence).

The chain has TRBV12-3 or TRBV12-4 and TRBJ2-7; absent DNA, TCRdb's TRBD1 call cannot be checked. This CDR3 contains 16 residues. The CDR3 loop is CASSLYPRDRPYEQYF.

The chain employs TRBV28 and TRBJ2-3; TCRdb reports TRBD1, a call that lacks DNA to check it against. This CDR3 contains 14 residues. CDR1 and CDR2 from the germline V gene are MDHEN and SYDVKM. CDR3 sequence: CASRPPLNTDTQYF.

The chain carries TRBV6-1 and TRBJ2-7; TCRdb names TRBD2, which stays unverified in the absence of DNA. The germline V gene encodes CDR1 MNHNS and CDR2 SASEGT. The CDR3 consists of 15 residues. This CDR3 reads CASSEDLAGSYEQYF.

The CDR3 protein is CASSLSGGQYNEQFF. V gene TRBV5-1 combines with J gene TRBJ2-1; TCRdb reports TRBD1, a call that lacks DNA to check it against. Germline V gene sequence: CDR1 SGHRS, CDR2 YFSETQ. The CDR3 is made up of 15 amino acids.

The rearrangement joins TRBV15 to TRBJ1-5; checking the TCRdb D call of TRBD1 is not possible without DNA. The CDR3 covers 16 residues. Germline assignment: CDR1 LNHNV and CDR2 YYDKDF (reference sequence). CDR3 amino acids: CATSRGSTGVAQPQHF.

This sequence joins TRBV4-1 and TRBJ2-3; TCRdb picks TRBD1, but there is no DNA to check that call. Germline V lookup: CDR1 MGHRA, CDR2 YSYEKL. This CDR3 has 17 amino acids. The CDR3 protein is CASSQEGRTGGADTQYF.

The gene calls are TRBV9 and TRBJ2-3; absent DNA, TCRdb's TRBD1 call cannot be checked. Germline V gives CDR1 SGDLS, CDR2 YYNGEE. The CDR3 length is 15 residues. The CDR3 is CASSVWSGGTDTQYF. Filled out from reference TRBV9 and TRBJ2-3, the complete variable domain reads DSGVTQTPKHLITATGQRVTLRCSPRSGDLSVYWYQQSLDQGLQFLIQYYNGEERAKGNILERFSAQQFPDLHSELNLSSLELGDSALYFCASSVWSGGTDTQYFGPGTRLTVL.

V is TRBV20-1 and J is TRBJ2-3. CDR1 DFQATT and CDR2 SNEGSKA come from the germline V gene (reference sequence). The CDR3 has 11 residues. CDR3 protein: CSARTGDTQYF.

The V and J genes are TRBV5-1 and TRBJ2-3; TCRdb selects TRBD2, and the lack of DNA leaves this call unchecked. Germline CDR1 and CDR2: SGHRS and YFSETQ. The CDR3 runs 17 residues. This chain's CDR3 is CASSLGLAESSTDTQYF.

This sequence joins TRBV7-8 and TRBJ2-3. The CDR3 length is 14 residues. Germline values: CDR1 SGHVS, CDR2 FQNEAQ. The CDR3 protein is CASSLATYTDTQYF.

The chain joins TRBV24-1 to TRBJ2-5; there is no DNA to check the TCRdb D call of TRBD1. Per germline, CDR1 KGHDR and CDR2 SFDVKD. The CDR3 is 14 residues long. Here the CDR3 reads CATSRSGTSRTQYF.